This TCR beta chain was recovered during a study of CD8+CD57+ T cells in acquired aplastic anemia. Sequencing was done on patients that had shown CD8+CD57+ cell expansion by flow cytometry. Unmatched junction bases numbered 14, after V lost 6 bases and J lost 7 bases. CDR3 length: 16 residues. This clonotype was seen at least ten times. Genomic DNA was employed as the template in profiling TCR beta VDJ and CDR3. TCRdb itself ran the reads through MiXCR, one entry per CDR3 protein. This sample carries 95,000 to 150,000 distinct CDR3 sequences, 58% of them seen once, and the ten largest clones take 25% to 35%.

Sequences were obtained from sorted CD4+, CD8+, or CD8+CD57+ T cells (not recorded which) from PBMCs. This chain connects TRBV12-3 or TRBV12-4 to TRBJ2-1; 8 bases agree with TRBD1. The TCR was taken from a human donor with aplastic anemia. CDR3 in DNA: TGTGCCAGCAGCCCATACGCCGGGACAGGCTATAATGAGCAGTTCTTC. Translation: CASSPYAGTGYNEQFF.